The clone carrying this TCR beta chain showed up just once. The healthy adult donors were HIV-negative and reported no recent acute infections or vaccinations. CD45RA+ naive and CD45RA-negative memory subsets were separated from CD4+ cells. These data belong to a study of shared clonotypes between healthy human individuals. The protocol was immunoSEQ multiplex PCR, while the TCRdb copy is restricted to in-frame clones and leaves out a portion. The data hold some 580,000 clones, with almost 97% observed a single time. The CDR3 runs to 13 residues. Per germline, CDR1 SGHNT and CDR2 YYREEE (reference sequence). V lost 2 bases and J 9 bases, leaving 12 bases between the germline ends.

Sequencing was carried out using naive CD4+ T cells sorted from blood. Subset reported: CD45RA+ positively selected. This receptor was taken from a young woman in good health. The chain couples TRBV5-4 to TRBJ1-5; TRBD1 might be the D (5 bases). The CDR3 region has the DNA TGTGCCAGCAGCTTCGCGGGGGGTGGGCCCCAGCATTTT. Translated: CASSFAGGGPQHF.